The T cell receptor beta chain described here comes from a study of blood T cell repertoires in COVID-19. Only in-frame clones appear in the TCRdb table, and some are missing; sequencing was by immunoSEQ multiplex PCR. Here the sample spans some 97,000 clones, over 85% being singletons. Source material: peripheral blood. The sequence was collected from a man aged 70-80 years with acute or convalescent COVID-19.

The CDR3 is CASSLEAGPGELFF. CDR3 coding DNA: TGTGCCAGCAGCTTAGAGGCAGGTCCAGGGGAGCTGTTTTTT. The chain uses TRBV7-8 and TRBJ2-2; D is unclear. V was pared by 1 base and J by 8 bases, with 11 bases between. The CDR3 length is 14 residues. The germline V gene encodes CDR1 SGHVS and CDR2 FQNEAQ.